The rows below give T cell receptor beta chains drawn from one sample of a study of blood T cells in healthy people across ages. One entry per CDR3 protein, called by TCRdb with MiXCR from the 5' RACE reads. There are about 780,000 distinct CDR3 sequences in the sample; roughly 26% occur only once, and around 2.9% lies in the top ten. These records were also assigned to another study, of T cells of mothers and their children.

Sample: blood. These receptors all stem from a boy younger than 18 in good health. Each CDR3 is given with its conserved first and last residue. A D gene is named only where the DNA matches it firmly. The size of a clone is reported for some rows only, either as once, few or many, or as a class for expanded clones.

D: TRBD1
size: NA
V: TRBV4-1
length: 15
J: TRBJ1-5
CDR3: CASSPTGTGHQPQHF
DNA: TGCGCCAGCAGTCCGACCGGGACAGGACACCAGCCCCAGCATTTT

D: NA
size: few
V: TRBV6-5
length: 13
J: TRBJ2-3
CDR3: CASRRGRADTQYF
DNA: TGTGCCAGCAGGAGGGGGAGGGCAGATACGCAGTATTTT

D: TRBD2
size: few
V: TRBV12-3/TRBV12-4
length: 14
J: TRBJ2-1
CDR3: CASSLGAGGGEQFF
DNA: TGTGCCAGCAGTTTAGGGGCGGGGGGTGGTGAGCAGTTCTTC

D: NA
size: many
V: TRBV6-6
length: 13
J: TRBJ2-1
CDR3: CASSYPRTSEQFF
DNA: TGTGCCAGCAGTTACCCCCGGACATCTGAGCAGTTCTTC

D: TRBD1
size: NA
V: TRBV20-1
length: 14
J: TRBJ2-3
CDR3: CSAGQGANSDTQYF
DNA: TGCAGTGCTGGACAGGGGGCGAATTCAGATACGCAGTATTTT

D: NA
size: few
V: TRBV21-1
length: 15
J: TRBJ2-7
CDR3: CASSKRYRGLVEQYF
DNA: TGTGCCAGCAGCAAAAGGTACAGGGGGTTGGTCGAGCAGTACTTC

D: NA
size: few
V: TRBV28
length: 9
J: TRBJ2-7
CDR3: CASSNEQYF
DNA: TGTGCCAGCAGTAACGAGCAGTACTTC

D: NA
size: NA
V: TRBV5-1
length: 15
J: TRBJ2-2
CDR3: CASSLEGSNTGELFF
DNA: TGCGCCAGCAGCTTAGAGGGAAGTAACACCGGGGAGCTGTTTTTT

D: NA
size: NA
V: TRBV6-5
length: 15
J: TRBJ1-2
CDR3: CASARTEGPWYGYTF
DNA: TGTGCCAGCGCCCGGACGGAAGGTCCGTGGTATGGCTACACCTTC

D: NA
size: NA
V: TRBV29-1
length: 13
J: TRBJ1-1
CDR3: CSVETGPNTEAFF
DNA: TGCAGCGTTGAGACAGGCCCGAACACTGAAGCTTTCTTT

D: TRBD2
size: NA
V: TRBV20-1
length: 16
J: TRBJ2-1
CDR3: CSANHGPRRGDNEQFF
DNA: TGCAGCGCGAACCACGGCCCCCGGCGGGGGGACAATGAGCAGTTCTTC

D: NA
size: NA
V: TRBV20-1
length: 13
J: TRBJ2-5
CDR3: CSANEKIQETQYF
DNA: TGCAGTGCTAATGAGAAGATCCAAGAGACCCAGTACTTC

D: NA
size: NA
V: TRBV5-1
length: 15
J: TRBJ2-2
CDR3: CASSLNGASTGELFF
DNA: TGCGCCAGCAGCTTGAACGGTGCGAGCACCGGGGAGCTGTTTTTT

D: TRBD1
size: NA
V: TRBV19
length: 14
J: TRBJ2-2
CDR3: CASRDRGLTGELFF
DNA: TGTGCCAGCCGGGACAGGGGTCTGACCGGGGAGCTGTTTTTT

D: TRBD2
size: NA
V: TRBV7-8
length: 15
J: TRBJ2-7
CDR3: CASSRRGGAGYEQYF
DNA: TGTGCCAGCAGCCGCCGGGGAGGGGCTGGCTACGAGCAGTACTTC

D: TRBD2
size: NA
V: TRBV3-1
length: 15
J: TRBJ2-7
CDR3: CASSLGLAPDYEQYF
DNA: TGTGCCAGCAGCCTCGGACTAGCGCCCGACTACGAGCAGTACTTC

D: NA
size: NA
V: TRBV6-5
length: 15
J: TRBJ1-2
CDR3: CASSYRDLWRYGYTF
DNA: TGTGCCAGCAGTTATAGGGACCTCTGGCGATATGGCTACACCTTC

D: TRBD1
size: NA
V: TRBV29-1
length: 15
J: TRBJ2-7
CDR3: CSVEGEDRGSYEQYF
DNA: TGCAGCGTTGAAGGGGAGGACAGGGGCTCCTACGAGCAGTACTTC

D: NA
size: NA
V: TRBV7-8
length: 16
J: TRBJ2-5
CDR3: CTSSLALAGLFETQYF
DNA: TGTACCAGCAGCTTAGCGCTCGCGGGTTTGTTTGAGACCCAGTACTTC

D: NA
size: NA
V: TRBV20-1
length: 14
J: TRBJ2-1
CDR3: CSASLRSTYNGQFF
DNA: TGCAGTGCTAGCTTACGGTCTACCTACAATGGGCAGTTCTTC

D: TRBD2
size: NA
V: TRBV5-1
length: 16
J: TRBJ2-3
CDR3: CAGSLHVAGGTDTQYF
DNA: TGCGCCGGCAGCTTACACGTAGCGGGGGGCACAGATACGCAGTATTTT

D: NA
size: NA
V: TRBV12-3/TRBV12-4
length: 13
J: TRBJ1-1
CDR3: CASGGGMNTEAFF
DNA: TGTGCCAGCGGGGGGGGGATGAACACTGAAGCTTTCTTT

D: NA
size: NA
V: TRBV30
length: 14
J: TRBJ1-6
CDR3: CAWRDGAGFSPLHF
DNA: TGTGCCTGGAGGGACGGAGCCGGCTTTTCACCCCTCCACTTT

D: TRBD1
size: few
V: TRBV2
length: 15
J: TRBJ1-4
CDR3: CASRGQGAPNEKLFF
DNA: TGTGCCAGCAGGGGACAGGGGGCGCCTAATGAAAAACTGTTTTTT